Listed here are 20 T cell receptor beta chains from one sample, sequenced in a study of early T cells in non-severe SARS-CoV-2 infection. In TCRdb, the 5' RACE reads were re-called with MiXCR into one record per CDR3 protein. The sample holds around 9,000 distinct CDR3 sequences, about 5% seen once. The material sequenced was whole blood. The receptor source for this set is an adult who was a healthcare worker with PCR-confirmed SARS-CoV-2 infection or an uninfected control (not recorded which).

This clonotype was detected many times. This chain connects TRBV11-2 to TRBJ1-1, with D possibly being TRBD1 (6 bases). Germline CDR1 is SGHAT and CDR2 is FQNNGV. The CDR3 is made up of 13 amino acids. V lost 2 bases and J lost 7, with 11 bases in between. CDR3 protein: CASSLFLTGEAFF. CDR3 sequence (DNA): TGTGCCAGCAGCTTATTTCTGACAGGTGAAGCTTTCTTT. Based on the CDR3 plus reference TRBV11-2 and TRBJ1-1, the full variable domain is EAGVAQSPRYKIIEKRQSVAFWCNPISGHATLYWYQQILGQGPKLLIQFQNNGVVDDSQLPKDRFSAERLKGVDSTLKIQPAKLEDSAVYLCASSLFLTGEAFFGQGTRLTVV.

This clonotype was seen repeatedly, ten times or more. The chain employs TRBV4-1 and TRBJ2-1; D gene ambiguous. There are 12 residues in the CDR3. Trimming cost V 8 bases and J 0 bases, with 5 bases left between them. Germline V gene lookup returns CDR1 MGHRA and CDR2 YSYEKL. Here the CDR3 reads CASQDSYNEQFF. The DNA for the CDR3 is TGCGCCAGCCAGGACTCCTACAATGAGCAGTTCTTC.

This clonotype is judged medium-sized. The V gene is TRBV12-3 or TRBV12-4, the J gene TRBJ1-5, with TRBD1 identical over 8 bases. The CDR3 sequence is 16 residues long. Losses at the gene ends were 1 base for V and 7 bases for J; bases not matched to a gene: 9. The CDR3 loop is CASSLVGGTGGQPQHF. The CDR3 region has the DNA TGTGCCAGCAGTTTAGTGGGGGGGACAGGCGGACAGCCCCAGCATTTT.

By frequency in the sample, this clonotype is medium-sized. One junction end disagrees with the germline gene, perhaps due to a read error. This chain uses TRBV10-3 with TRBJ1-1; maybe TRBD1 (6 bases). This CDR3 contains 13 residues. Germline CDR1 reads ENHRY; CDR2 reads SYGVKD. The CDR3 sequence is CAISETGNPEAFF. CDR3 sequence (DNA): TGTGCCATCAGTGAGACAGGGAACCCTGAAGCTTTCTTT.

This clonotype was seen at least ten times. The chain employs TRBV2 and TRBJ1-1; D perhaps matches TRBD1 (6 bases). Trimming took 6 bases from V and 2 from J, leaving 7 bases between them. The germline V gene encodes CDR1 SNHLY and CDR2 FYNNEI. The CDR3 length is 12 residues. CDR3 in amino acids: CASRQGNTEAFF. The CDR3 nucleotides are TGTGCCAGCAGACAGGGTAACACTGAAGCTTTCTTT.

This clonotype occurred many times. The CDR3 DNA reads TGTGCCAGCAGTTATAGGCCCACAGATACGCAGTATTTT. It translates to CASSYRPTDTQYF. V and J are TRBV6-5 and TRBJ2-3, with D unresolved. Germline loops: CDR1 MNHEY, CDR2 SVGAGI. This CDR3 contains 13 residues. V gave up 3 bases and J gave up 2 bases, with 6 bases separating them.

This clonotype is classed as medium-sized. The chain carries TRBV12-3 or TRBV12-4 and TRBJ1-1; TRBD1 matches 10 bases. This CDR3 is built from 16 residues. J lost 5 bases, V lost 1 base, and 7 bases had no gene match. CDR3 protein: CASSLGRQGARTEAFF. As DNA, the CDR3 is TGTGCCAGCAGTTTAGGGAGACAGGGGGCTCGGACTGAAGCTTTCTTT.

The table lists this clonotype with many counts. The gene calls are TRBV4-1 and TRBJ1-1; possible D gene TRBD1, 6 bases. V lost 1 base, J lost 5 bases, and 17 bases lay in between. The germline V gene encodes CDR1 MGHRA and CDR2 YSYEKL. CDR3 length: 16 amino acids. CDR3 DNA: TGCGCCAGCAGCCAAGGTCAAAAGGGCAGGGGAACTGAAGCTTTCTTT. It translates to CASSQGQKGRGTEAFF.

This clonotype was seen only a few times. The chain links TRBV9 to TRBJ2-3; 7 nucleotides align to TRBD1. Germline values: CDR1 SGDLS, CDR2 YYNGEE. This CDR3 has 14 residues. After removal of 3 bases from V and 6 bases from J, the junction contained 7 bases not matched to a gene. In DNA, the CDR3 is TGTGCCAGCAGCGCGACCGGGACAGTTGATACGCAGTATTTT. Its translation: CASSATGTVDTQYF.

This clonotype has ten or more counts. V usage is TRBV3-1 and J usage is TRBJ2-1; 10 nucleotides line up with TRBD2. The CDR3 is made up of 15 amino acids. The V gene end was trimmed by 4 bases and the J gene end by 3 bases; junction bases not matched to a gene: 3. The V gene's germline CDR1 is LGHDT and CDR2 YNNKEL (reference sequence). The CDR3 DNA reads TGTGCCAGCAGCCTTGGGACTAGCGTCTACAATGAGCAGTTCTTC. Its translation: CASSLGTSVYNEQFF.

This clonotype was detected ten times or more. The chain carries TRBV6-2 or TRBV6-3 and TRBJ2-1; D uncertain. Germline V gives CDR1 MNHEY, CDR2 SVGEGT. The CDR3 consists of 11 residues. V lost 6 bases and J 10 bases, leaving 10 bases between the germline ends. Here the CDR3 reads CASRVSWEQFF. The CDR3 nucleotides are TGTGCCAGCAGGGTATCATGGGAGCAGTTCTTC.

By frequency in the sample, this clonotype is medium-sized (0.01 to 0.1%). The J gene is TRBJ2-3, the V gene TRBV28; D is possibly TRBD1 (5 bases). This CDR3 has 11 amino acids. Germline loops: CDR1 MDHEN, CDR2 SYDVKM. V lost 5 bases to trimming and J lost 9 bases, with 9 bases between them. The chain's CDR3 is CASSLGHTQYF. The DNA of the CDR3 is TGTGCCAGCAGTCTGGGGCACACGCAGTATTTT.

By share, this clonotype ranks as medium-sized (0.01 to 0.1%). The rearrangement links TRBV3-1 to TRBJ1-2; D is unclear. Germline values: CDR1 LGHDT, CDR2 YNNKEL (reference sequence). CDR3 length equals 16 residues. V lost 1 base and J 4 bases, leaving 16 bases between the germline ends. As DNA, the CDR3 is TGTGCCAGCAGCCAAGCAGGAACAACCGGAGGCTATGGCTACACCTTC. It specifies CASSQAGTTGGYGYTF. Combining the CDR3 with reference TRBV3-1 and TRBJ1-2 gives the whole variable domain DTAVSQTPKYLVTQMGNDKSIKCEQNLGHDTMYWYKQDSKKFLKIMFSYNNKELIINETVPNRFSPKSPDKAHLNLHINSLELGDSAVYFCASSQAGTTGGYGYTFGSGTRLTVV.

This clonotype was seen repeatedly, ten times or more. The chain links TRBV5-1 to TRBJ2-3; 14 positions match TRBD2. The CDR3 loop spans 16 amino acids. J gave up 8 bases and V 2 bases, and 7 bases lay outside the gene matches. From germline, CDR1 is SGHRS and CDR2 YFSETQ. For the CDR3, the DNA is TGCGCCAGCAGCTTCCCCGGGACTAGCGGGAGAGGTACGCAGTATTTT. Protein: CASSFPGTSGRGTQYF.

The gene calls are TRBV7-9 and TRBJ2-6; D gene ambiguous. There are 13 residues in the CDR3. CDR1 SEHNR and CDR2 FQNEAQ come from the germline V gene (reference sequence). The germline V and J ends were trimmed by 1 base and 3 bases, with 1 base remaining between them. CDR3 coding DNA: TGTGCCAGCAGCTTAGTTGGGGCCAACGTCCTGACTTTC. Residues: CASSLVGANVLTF.

The sample holds a few counts of this clonotype. This chain links TRBV7-9 with TRBJ2-7, with 8 nucleotides matching TRBD2. Per germline, CDR1 SEHNR and CDR2 FQNEAQ (reference sequence). J was trimmed by 0 bases and V by 1 base; bases with no gene match: 2. There are 15 residues in the CDR3. The CDR3: CASSLGGTSSYEQYF. As DNA, the CDR3 is TGTGCCAGCAGCTTAGGAGGGACTAGCTCCTACGAGCAGTACTTC. Supplemented by reference TRBV7-9 and TRBJ2-7, the full variable domain reads DTGVSQNPRHKITKRGQNVTFRCDPISEHNRLYWYRQTLGQGPEFLTYFQNEAQLEKSRLLSDRFSAERPKGSFSTLEIQRTEQGDSAMYLCASSLGGTSSYEQYFGPGTRLTVT.

In this sample, this clonotype is medium-sized. The J gene is TRBJ2-1, the V gene TRBV6-2 or TRBV6-3, with 8 bases that match TRBD2. V lost 6 bases to trimming and J lost 6 bases; unmatched junction nucleotides: 13. The CDR3 covers 16 residues. CDR1 and CDR2 (germline): MNHEY, SVGEGT. The CDR3 sequence is CASSYSGTSKGNEQFF. Written as DNA, the CDR3 is TGTGCCAGCAGCTATTCCGGGACTAGTAAGGGCAATGAGCAGTTCTTC.

This clonotype was seen a handful of times. CDR3: CASSLAALSSLETQYF. Written as DNA, the CDR3 is TGTGCCAGCAGCTTAGCGGCCCTTAGTTCCTTGGAGACCCAGTACTTC. This chain uses TRBV13 with TRBJ2-5, with no clear D. V was trimmed by 1 base and J by 5 bases, leaving 17 bases between them. The germline CDR1 and CDR2 sequences are PRHDT and FYEKMQ (reference sequence). The CDR3 has 16 amino acids. The whole variable domain, filled in from reference TRBV13 and TRBJ2-5, reads AAGVIQSPRHLIKEKRETATLKCYPIPRHDTVYWYQQGPGQDPQFLISFYEKMQSDKGSIPDRFSAQQFSDYHSELNMSSLELGDSALYFCASSLAALSSLETQYFGPGTRLLVL.

This clonotype counts as medium-sized (0.01 to 0.1%). The chain recombines TRBV11-2 with TRBJ1-1; the D is unclear. V lost 1 base and J lost 0, with 9 bases in between. The CDR3 runs to 15 residues. Germline assignment: CDR1 SGHAT and CDR2 FQNNGV. The CDR3 nucleotides read TGTGCCAGCAGCTTAGTCAGAGGACTGAACACTGAAGCTTTCTTT. Translated: CASSLVRGLNTEAFF.

The rearrangement links TRBV24-1 to TRBJ2-5; D possibly corresponds to TRBD2 (5 bases). Germline assignment: CDR1 KGHDR and CDR2 SFDVKD. There are 13 residues in the CDR3. V shed 5 bases and J shed 3 bases, with 9 bases lying between them. The CDR3 DNA reads as TGTGCCACCAGTGCGGGGTTAAAAGAGACCCAGTACTTC. This sequence encodes CATSAGLKETQYF.